Shown below are 15 T cell receptor beta chains from a single sample sequenced in a study of CD8 T cells in ankylosing spondylitis. TCRdb re-called the 5' RACE reads with MiXCR, one entry per CDR3 protein. This table holds about 340,000 distinct CDR3 sequences, approximately 15% found once. The specimen was blood, either unsorted or a sorted T cell fraction (not recorded which). These receptors were collected from a male donor with ankylosing spondylitis or in good health (not recorded which).

In its sample, this clonotype was seen a few times. The V gene is TRBV20-1, the J gene TRBJ2-4, with D perhaps matching TRBD2 (6 bases). The CDR3 loop spans 13 amino acids. V was trimmed by 7 bases and J by 3 bases, leaving 13 bases between them. The germline V gene has CDR1 DFQATT and CDR2 SNEGSKA (reference sequence). CDR3 sequence: CSVASADKNIQYF. The CDR3 DNA reads TGCAGTGTTGCTAGCGCGGACAAAAACATTCAGTACTTC.

The rearrangement joins TRBV5-1 to TRBJ1-1; 7 bases align to TRBD1. With 4 bases clipped from V and 4 bases from J, the junction kept 13 bases outside the gene matches. Germline CDR1 reads SGHRS; CDR2 reads YFSETQ. CDR3 length: 16 amino acids. The CDR3 nucleotides are TGCGCCAGCAGCCTGGGACAGAACCTAGAGAGCACTGAAGCTTTCTTT. Protein product: CASSLGQNLESTEAFF.

The chain employs TRBV4-1 and TRBJ2-1, with 9 positions matching TRBD2. Losses at the gene ends were 0 bases for V and 4 bases for J; bases not matched to a gene: 7. The length of the CDR3 is 17 residues. Germline V gene sequence: CDR1 MGHRA, CDR2 YSYEKL. CDR3: CASSQERASGAYNEQFF. The CDR3 DNA reads as TGCGCCAGCAGCCAAGAAAGGGCTAGCGGGGCGTACAATGAGCAGTTCTTC.

The chain combines TRBV11-2 with TRBJ1-1; D perhaps matches TRBD1 (5 bases). This CDR3 spans 17 amino acids. The V gene's germline CDR1 is SGHAT and CDR2 FQNNGV. V lost 1 base and J lost 4, with 19 bases in between. CDR3 nucleotide sequence: TGTGCCAGCAGCTTAGCTCTTAGGGGCCTCGGGAGCACTGAAGCTTTCTTT. Translating it yields CASSLALRGLGSTEAFF.

In its sample, this clonotype was seen many times. V usage is TRBV5-1 and J usage is TRBJ1-2, with a tentative D call TRBD1 (5 bases). Germline-derived CDR1 and CDR2 are SGHRS and YFSETQ. V was cut by 3 bases and J by 4 bases, with 10 bases left in between. The CDR3 is 13 residues long. The CDR3 DNA reads as TGCGCCAGCAGCTCCGGGACGGCCTATGGCTACACCTTC. Amino acid sequence: CASSSGTAYGYTF. The full variable domain, with the rest looked up from reference TRBV5-1 and TRBJ1-2, is KAGVTQTPRYLIKTRGQQVTLSCSPISGHRSVSWYQQTPGQGLQFLFEYFSETQRNKGNFPGRFSGRQFSNSRSEMNVSTLELGDSALYLCASSSGTAYGYTFGSGTRLTVV.

This rearrangement joins TRBV20-1 to TRBJ2-1; D not certain. Germline CDR1 is DFQATT and CDR2 is SNEGSKA (reference sequence). V shed 4 bases and J shed 1 base, with 26 bases lying between them. There are 19 residues in the CDR3. The CDR3 sequence: CSANSVFKKRTSSYNEQFF. DNA of the CDR3: TGCAGTGCTAACTCCGTCTTTAAGAAGAGGACGTCTTCCTACAATGAGCAGTTCTTC.

The chain joins TRBV5-1 to TRBJ1-2; D possibly corresponds to TRBD1 (6 bases). V gave up 0 bases and J gave up 2 bases, with 11 bases separating them. This CDR3 has 15 residues. Germline loops: CDR1 SGHRS, CDR2 YFSETQ. As DNA, the CDR3 is TGCGCCAGCAGCTTGGGCCAGGGGATCAACTATGGCTACACCTTC. Encoded protein: CASSLGQGINYGYTF.

The chain couples TRBV10-3 to TRBJ1-6, with 8 nucleotides matching TRBD1. This CDR3 comprises 14 residues. V dropped 4 bases and J dropped 8; count of bases not matched to a gene: 4. Germline assignment: CDR1 ENHRY and CDR2 SYGVKD. The CDR3 spells CAISGQGRDSPLHF. The CDR3 bases are TGTGCCATCAGTGGACAGGGGAGAGATTCACCCCTCCACTTT.

The sample holds a few counts of this clonotype. The J gene is TRBJ1-5, the V gene TRBV7-2; TRBD1 agrees at 9 bases. Germline V CDR1 and CDR2: SGHTA, FQGNSA. Unmatched junction bases numbered 3, after V lost 4 bases and J lost 8 bases. There are 13 residues in the CDR3. The CDR3 protein is CASSWDRAEPQHF. CDR3 in DNA: TGTGCCAGCAGCTGGGACAGGGCAGAGCCCCAGCATTTT.

This clonotype was seen at least ten times. The V gene is TRBV29-1, the J gene TRBJ1-5; D gene ambiguous. V was clipped by 4 bases and J by 6 bases, with 13 bases between them. The CDR3 totals 13 residues. CDR1 and CDR2 (germline): SQVTM, ANQGSEA. CDR3 loop: CSVVVAGGQPQHF. The DNA for the CDR3 is TGCAGCGTTGTCGTCGCTGGCGGTCAGCCCCAGCATTTT.

The rearrangement uses TRBV20-1 and TRBJ2-7; TRBD1 matches 8 bases. The V segment lost 5 bases and the J segment 4 bases; nucleotides outside the gene matches: 4. The CDR3 has 12 amino acids. Germline values: CDR1 DFQATT, CDR2 SNEGSKA (reference sequence). CDR3 loop: CSASGTGYEQYF. The CDR3 DNA sequence: TGCAGTGCTTCCGGGACAGGTTACGAGCAGTACTTC.

This clonotype was seen more than once but under ten times. The chain has TRBV24-1 and TRBJ2-2, with 8 bases aligning to TRBD2. Germline V CDR1 and CDR2: KGHDR, SFDVKD. V dropped 4 bases and J dropped 0; count of bases not matched to a gene: 9. This CDR3 has 18 amino acids. This CDR3 reads CATSDHAGGGTNTGELFF. The CDR3 bases are TGTGCCACCAGTGACCATGCGGGCGGGGGGACGAACACCGGGGAGCTGTTTTTT.

The table lists this clonotype with many counts. Its ends do not fully match the called genes, so a read error is possible. The chain links TRBV12-3 or TRBV12-4 to TRBJ1-1, with D possibly matching TRBD1 (6 bases). The CDR3 spans 13 residues. The CDR3 nucleotides read TGCGCCAGCAGCTTGGGGGCTAACACTGAAGCTTTCTTT. Protein: CASSLGANTEAFF.

The chain links TRBV11-2 to TRBJ2-2; 8 bases map to TRBD1. V trimming: 4 bases; J trimming: 6 bases; junction bases outside the gene matches: 10. This CDR3 comprises 16 residues. CDR1 is SGHAT and CDR2 is FQNNGV in the germline V gene. DNA for the CDR3: TGTGCCAGCAGCTACGTCAGGGGGCAAGGGGCCGGGGAGCTGTTTTTT. As protein: CASSYVRGQGAGELFF.

The chain employs TRBV6-4 and TRBJ2-3, with D unresolved. The CDR3 consists of 13 residues. Germline V gene lookup returns CDR1 MRHNA and CDR2 SNTAGT. The V and J ends lost 1 base and 0 bases respectively, with 2 bases between them. The CDR3 spells CASSDWSTDTQYF. The CDR3 DNA follows: TGTGCCAGCAGTGACTGGAGCACAGATACGCAGTATTTT.